The 26 T cell receptor beta chains listed next were all sequenced from one sample in a study of T cell responses to AZD1222 COVID-19 vaccine. Measured with immunoSEQ multiplex PCR; TCRdb has only the in-frame clones, and not every one. The sample lists over 75,000 clones, 70% to 90% occurring once. Sequenced here: peripheral blood, sampled 28 days after the second AZD1222 dose. These receptor sequences come from an adult who received the AZD1222 COVID-19 vaccine.

The chain links TRBV12-3 or TRBV12-4 to TRBJ2-5, with D perhaps assigned TRBD1 or TRBD2 (5 bases each). V was cut by 5 bases and J by 13 bases, with 14 bases left in between. CDR3 length: 11 residues. The chain's CDR3 is CASSLGTPRYF. The DNA for the CDR3 is TGTGCCAGCAGTCTAGGGACCCCAAGGTACTTC.

The chain has TRBV30 and TRBJ1-5; D unresolved. Trimming removed 1 base from V and 3 bases from J, with 13 bases in between. The germline V gene has CDR1 GTSNPN and CDR2 SVGIG (reference sequence). The CDR3 spans 15 residues. CDR3 protein: CAWSATQETNQPQHF. CDR3 nucleotide sequence: TGTGCCTGGAGTGCCACCCAGGAAACCAATCAGCCCCAGCATTTT.

V and J are TRBV4-1 and TRBJ2-2; the D gene is possibly TRBD1 (6 bases). The V end was cut by 6 bases, the J end by 3 bases, with 17 bases between. CDR3 length: 16 residues. CDR1 and CDR2 (germline): MGHRA, YSYEKL. The CDR3 coding sequence is TGCGCCAGCAGGACGGGGCAGGGGAGTCACACCGGGGAGCTGTTTTTT. This codes for CASRTGQGSHTGELFF.

The CDR3 spells CASSPPVEGLSTEAFF. Here the CDR3 DNA reads TGTGCCAGCTCACCACCGGTGGAGGGTCTGAGCACTGAAGCTTTCTTT. The gene calls are TRBV18 and TRBJ1-1; D not resolved. CDR1 is KGHSH, CDR2 LQKENI, per germline. The CDR3 loop spans 16 amino acids. V was pared by 0 bases and J by 4 bases, with 15 bases between.

The chain employs TRBV30 and TRBJ1-6; the match to TRBD1 covers 7 bases. Germline loops: CDR1 GTSNPN, CDR2 SVGIG (reference sequence). The V segment lost 7 bases and the J segment 9 bases; nucleotides outside the gene matches: 9. The CDR3 contains 13 residues. The CDR3 nucleotides are TGTGCCTCTAGAGGACAGGCCCCTTCACCCCTCCACTTT. Residues: CASRGQAPSPLHF.

The chain has TRBV7-9 and TRBJ2-5, with TRBD2 as a possible D gene (7 bases). The CDR3 has 15 amino acids. With 5 bases removed from V and 3 bases from J, the gap between germline ends came to 16 bases. Germline loops: CDR1 SEHNR, CDR2 FQNEAQ (reference sequence). In DNA, the CDR3 is TGTGCCAGCAGCCCCTGGGGGGCGGGGGAAGAGACCCAGTACTTC. Encoded protein: CASSPWGAGEETQYF.

This clone has only a few counts. The chain employs TRBV19 and TRBJ2-3, with a tentative D call TRBD1 (5 bases). The length of the CDR3 is 16 residues. Trimming took off 1 base at V and 0 bases at J, with 11 bases between the two ends. CDR1 and CDR2 (germline): LNHDA, SQIVND (reference sequence). Here the CDR3 reads CASSIGGAASTDTQYF. In nucleotides, the CDR3 is TGTGCCAGTAGTATAGGGGGCGCAGCTAGCACAGATACGCAGTATTTT.

The rearrangement joins TRBV9 to TRBJ1-6; weak D call: TRBD1 (6 bases). V lost 4 bases, J lost 14 bases, and 13 bases lay in between. The germline gives CDR1 SGDLS, CDR2 YYNGEE. The CDR3 has 12 residues. The CDR3 protein is CASSIGQMALHF. For the CDR3, the DNA is TGTGCCAGCAGCATCGGACAGATGGCCCTCCACTTT.

This chain links TRBV10-1 with TRBJ1-6; unclear D gene. Germline V gene sequence: CDR1 WNHNN, CDR2 SYGVQD (reference sequence). V was trimmed by 1 base and J by 5 bases, leaving 15 bases between them. The length of the CDR3 is 17 residues. CDR3 in DNA: TGCGCCAGCAGTGAGTGGATAGGGTTTTACGATAATTCACCCCTCCACTTT. It yields the protein CASSEWIGFYDNSPLHF.

The chain links TRBV7-2 to TRBJ2-5; 14 bases match TRBD2. CDR3 length: 16 residues. Germline V gene sequence: CDR1 SGHTA, CDR2 FQGNSA. Germline trimming cut 2 bases from V and 5 bases from J; bases unmatched to any gene: 4. DNA for the CDR3: TGTGCCAGCAGCTTAATGGGACTAGCGGGGGTGGAGACCCAGTACTTC. It yields the protein CASSLMGLAGVETQYF.

The genes are TRBV6-5 and TRBJ2-7; no clear D. This CDR3 contains 11 residues. Germline CDR1 MNHEY, CDR2 SVGAGI. V lost 5 bases and J lost 4, with 6 bases in between. The CDR3 here is CASSTPYEQYF. The CDR3 DNA is TGTGCCAGCAGTACTCCGTACGAGCAGTACTTC.

The chain employs TRBV7-8 and TRBJ1-6; no definite D call. The germline V gene encodes CDR1 SGHVS and CDR2 FQNEAQ. CDR3 length equals 13 residues. V lost 5 bases and J lost 8, with 10 bases in between. The CDR3 sequence: CASSPGPDSPLHF. The CDR3 region has the DNA TGTGCCAGCAGCCCTGGGCCAGATTCACCCCTCCACTTT.

The V call is TRBV19, the J call TRBJ1-5; 8 bases are shared with TRBD1. Germline CDR1 and CDR2: LNHDA and SQIVND (reference sequence). V shed 6 bases, J shed 6 bases, and the junction held 7 bases outside the gene matches. There are 14 residues in the CDR3. CDR3 in amino acids: CASRHTGGRQPQHF. DNA for the CDR3: TGTGCCAGTAGGCATACAGGGGGACGTCAGCCCCAGCATTTT.

The chain recombines TRBV7-8 with TRBJ1-3; D uncertain. The CDR3 loop spans 14 amino acids. Per the germline V gene, CDR1 is SGHVS and CDR2 is FQNEAQ. Trimming removed 5 bases from V and 2 bases from J, with 10 bases in between. In nucleotides, the CDR3 is TGTGCCAGCAGCCGAGGCTCGACTGGAAACACCATATATTTT. Its protein is CASSRGSTGNTIYF.

The genes are TRBV5-1 and TRBJ1-1; D call uncertain. V lost 0 bases and J lost 1, with 10 bases in between. Germline lookup yields CDR1 SGHRS and CDR2 YFSETQ. The CDR3 runs 15 residues. CDR3 in amino acids: CASSLVAMANTEAFF. The CDR3, as DNA: TGCGCCAGCAGCTTGGTAGCGATGGCGAACACTGAAGCTTTCTTT.

The J gene is TRBJ1-2, the V gene TRBV27, with D uncertain. V was pared by 6 bases and J by 0 bases, with 14 bases between. CDR1 and CDR2 from the germline V gene are MNHEY and SMNVEV (reference sequence). The CDR3 is 15 amino acids. The DNA of the CDR3 is TGTGCCAGCAGAATCCTCCGGGGATCTAACTATGGCTACACCTTC. This gives the protein CASRILRGSNYGYTF.

This chain joins TRBV7-9 and TRBJ1-2, with D hard to call. This CDR3 comprises 14 residues. V dropped 2 bases and J dropped 6 bases, with 13 bases sitting between them. CDR1 and CDR2 (germline): SEHNR, FQNEAQ (reference sequence). This CDR3 is CASSLQSIEDGYTF. The CDR3, as DNA: TGTGCCAGCAGCTTACAGTCCATTGAGGATGGCTACACCTTC.

This chain links TRBV27 with TRBJ2-5; TRBD2 agrees at 9 bases. The CDR3 is made up of 16 amino acids. V shed 0 bases and J 6 bases; nucleotides not matched to a gene: 8. Germline CDR1 reads MNHEY; CDR2 reads SMNVEV (reference sequence). The CDR3 DNA is TGTGCCAGCAGTTTATCTCGCGGGGGGGCTGTAAAGACCCAGTACTTC. Its translation: CASSLSRGGAVKTQYF.

The chain recombines TRBV5-1 with TRBJ2-2; TRBD2 aligns across 12 bases. Germline CDR1 and CDR2: SGHRS and YFSETQ. After removal of 4 bases from V and 8 bases from J, the junction contained 12 bases not matched to a gene. CDR3 length: 17 residues. CDR3 DNA: TGCGCCAGCAGCCTCCGGGCTAGCGGGGGGGCTGCGGGGGAGCTGTTTTTT. Encoded protein: CASSLRASGGAAGELFF.

Remarks on this clone: The same CDR3 is also encoded by other DNA sequences in this sample. The chain carries TRBV19 and TRBJ1-5; TRBD1 might be the D (5 bases). This CDR3 has 13 amino acids. The germline V gene has CDR1 LNHDA and CDR2 SQIVND (reference sequence). Trimming shortened V by 3 bases and J by 6 bases, and 9 bases separated the two germline ends. This chain's CDR3 is CASSIQGGQPQHF. The CDR3 bases are TGTGCCAGTAGTATCCAGGGAGGTCAGCCCCAGCATTTT.

The J gene is TRBJ2-7, the V gene TRBV7-2; D gene ambiguous. Per germline, CDR1 SGHTA and CDR2 FQGNSA. The CDR3 runs to 13 residues. V was pared by 2 bases and J by 0 bases, with 5 bases between. The CDR3 nucleotides are TGTGCCAGCAGCTTATACAGCTCCTACGAGCAGTACTTC. Translated: CASSLYSSYEQYF.

This sequence joins TRBV12-3 or TRBV12-4 and TRBJ1-2, with D hard to call. The length of the CDR3 is 12 residues. The V gene lost 0 bases and the J gene lost 8 bases, with 7 bases spanning the gap. The CDR3 is CASSLARTGYTF. DNA of the CDR3: TGTGCCAGCAGTTTAGCTCGGACCGGCTACACCTTC.

This clone is a singleton in its sample. The chain carries TRBV3-1 (or the pseudogene TRBV3-2) and TRBJ2-7; 7 nucleotides line up with TRBD1. Unmatched junction bases numbered 9, after V lost 1 base and J lost 0 bases. Germline loops: CDR1 LGHDT, CDR2 YNNKEL (reference sequence). The CDR3 runs 17 residues. The CDR3 coding sequence is TGTGCCAGCAGCCAAGCGAGGGGGCGGCCTGACTCCTACGAGCAGTACTTC. The encoded protein is CASSQARGRPDSYEQYF.

This clone has only a few counts. The CDR3 DNA is TGCGCCAGCAGCCAAGTCGCGCAGGTGGACTCGAACACCGGGGAGCTGTTTTTT. Translation gives CASSQVAQVDSNTGELFF. The V and J genes are TRBV4-3 and TRBJ2-2, with D tentatively TRBD2 (5 bases). Germline V gives CDR1 LGHNA, CDR2 YSLEER. Trimming took 1 base from V and 0 from J, leaving 15 bases between them. This CDR3 is 18 amino acids long.

This clone showed up just once. The rearrangement uses TRBV24-1 and TRBJ1-5; D is ambiguous. Trimming took off 1 base at V and 0 bases at J, with 15 bases between the two ends. This CDR3 is built from 18 residues. Germline CDR1 KGHDR, CDR2 SFDVKD. The CDR3 DNA is TGTGCCACCAGTGATTTAACCGACGTGGGTTCTAGCAATCAGCCCCAGCATTTT. As protein: CATSDLTDVGSSNQPQHF.

This sequence joins TRBV30 and TRBJ1-4; 9 nucleotides line up with TRBD1. The CDR3 has 18 amino acids. Germline V lookup: CDR1 GTSNPN, CDR2 SVGIG (reference sequence). V lost 2 bases and J lost 1; bases outside the gene matches: 11. CDR3 in DNA: TGTGCCTGGAGTTTCACCGGGACAGGGTATTTAACTAATGAAAAACTGTTTTTT. It yields the protein CAWSFTGTGYLTNEKLFF.